The source of this TCR beta chain is a study of blood T cell repertoires in COVID-19. Turning to the study itself: The origin of the acute and convalescent COVID-19 samples was the United States, Italy and Spain. In each case, the material was cDNA or gDNA derived from T cells, B-cell-depleted T cells, or PBMCs.

TCRdb's copy holds only in-frame clones and misses some; the assay was immunoSEQ multiplex PCR. The sample lists 85,000 to 90,000 clones, roughly nine tenths occurring once. This CDR3 comprises 14 residues. Germline V gene lookup returns CDR1 LGHDT and CDR2 YNNKEL (reference sequence). The V gene lost 4 bases and the J gene lost 11 bases, with 18 bases spanning the gap. This clone was observed a handful of times. The gene calls are TRBV3-1 (or the pseudogene TRBV3-2) and TRBJ1-5; D not certain. Sequenced input: peripheral blood. The clonotype originates from a woman aged 80 or over with active COVID-19. The CDR3 nucleotides read TGTGCCAGCAGCCCAGGACTCCTCGGGCAGGCCCAGCATTTT. Translated: CASSPGLLGQAQHF.